This TCR beta chain was identified in a study of patients with pleural tuberculosis. TCRdb redid the calling of the reads with MiXCR, one entry per CDR3 protein. Here the sample spans 45,000 to 55,000 distinct CDR3 sequences, less than 8% being singletons. This clonotype was recorded at least ten times. The CDR3 is 15 residues long. Trimming removed 6 bases at V and 1 base at J, with 15 bases between. The chain employs TRBV12-3 or TRBV12-4 and TRBJ1-1; D is uncertain. This TCR was recovered from a human donor with pleural tuberculosis. DNA of the CDR3: TGTGCCAGCAGCCTCGTACTCGGACCGAACACTGAAGCTTTCTTT. Its protein product is CASSLVLGPNTEAFF.